This TCR beta chain was observed in a study of T cell responses to AZD1222 COVID-19 vaccine. Study results and caveats: Nearly half of the spike-specific TCRs reportedly recognize variant regions that carry no mutations. Spike-specific TCR breadth and depth were elevated following two AZD1222 doses.

The J segment lost 3 bases and the V segment lost 2 bases, leaving 8 bases of the junction unmatched. This CDR3 spans 16 amino acids. Per the germline V gene, CDR1 is MNHEY and CDR2 is SVGAGI. Points on this clone: Its antigen remains unknown.

The data were produced by immunoSEQ multiplex PCR, yet TCRdb's version contains in-frame clones alone and is incomplete. This table has 150,000 to 200,000 clones, under 95% appearing once. The chain carries TRBV6-5 and TRBJ2-7, with 9 bases lining up with TRBD1. This TCR was recovered from an adult who received the AZD1222 COVID-19 vaccine. The sample was peripheral blood, taken 28 days after the second AZD1222 dose. The CDR3: CASSYRVGQGNYEQYF. In nucleotides, the CDR3 is TGTGCCAGCAGTTACCGGGTAGGACAGGGGAACTACGAGCAGTACTTC.